This TCR beta chain is from a study of T cell repertoires in cytomegalovirus infection (dated by TCRdb to between 2018 and 2021). Background on the whole study: Peptide stimulations targeted recently identified HLA-C-restricted CMV epitopes, whose presentation resists viral immunomodulation, together with well-studied HLA-B-restricted epitopes. Donor HLA type was relevant to the analysis, because carriage of CMV infection together with the matching HLA type was indicated by public TCR beta signatures. The study at large found these results: The ex vivo response was dominated by HLA-C-restricted CMV-specific TCR beta clonotypes, and the single most frequent clonotype in two of eight donors was supplied by these HLA-C-restricted clonotypes. Carriers of CMV infection plus the relevant HLA type were discriminated by the cumulative frequency of public TCR beta family members in the study cohort and in an independent roughly 380-donor cohort.

The treatment or condition tag for this specimen amounts to: in vitro stimulation with specific CMV peptide epitopes to enrich CMV-specific T cells. The data were produced on an Illumina HiSeq 1500. TCRdb passed the public sequencing reads through fastp at Q25 and MiXCR, retaining productive beta sequences. Records with the same CDR3 protein are collapsed into one entry carrying the most frequent genes and DNA. This sample comprises 900,000 to 950,000 distinct CDR3 sequences, around a third of them detected only once. The ten largest make up over 12% of the sample. From the cysteine through the phenylalanine, the CDR3 covers 16 amino acids. CDR3 DNA only is kept here, 48 bases in frame from base 1. Trimming leaves V shorter by 7 bases and J shorter by 5 bases, with the junction holding 16 bases beyond the gene matches. The germline V gene encodes CDR1 MNHNY and CDR2 SVGAGI (reference sequence). This clonotype was observed a handful of times. Its antigen remains unidentified. No quality values exist for individual bases; no much larger clone is one base distant.

The source of this sequence is a human donor in good health (CMV status not recorded). Some clones in this sample may be carry-over from other donors' samples. The sequences come from cultured CD8+ T cells from PBMCs, collected from culture after CMV antigen stimulation. The chain is made from TRBV6-6 and TRBJ2-5; TRBD2 aligns with 7 central bases. CDR3 protein: CASTLADPLDAETQYF. The DNA sequence follows: TGTGCCAGCACCCTAGCGGACCCGCTTGACGCTGAGACCCAGTACTTC.